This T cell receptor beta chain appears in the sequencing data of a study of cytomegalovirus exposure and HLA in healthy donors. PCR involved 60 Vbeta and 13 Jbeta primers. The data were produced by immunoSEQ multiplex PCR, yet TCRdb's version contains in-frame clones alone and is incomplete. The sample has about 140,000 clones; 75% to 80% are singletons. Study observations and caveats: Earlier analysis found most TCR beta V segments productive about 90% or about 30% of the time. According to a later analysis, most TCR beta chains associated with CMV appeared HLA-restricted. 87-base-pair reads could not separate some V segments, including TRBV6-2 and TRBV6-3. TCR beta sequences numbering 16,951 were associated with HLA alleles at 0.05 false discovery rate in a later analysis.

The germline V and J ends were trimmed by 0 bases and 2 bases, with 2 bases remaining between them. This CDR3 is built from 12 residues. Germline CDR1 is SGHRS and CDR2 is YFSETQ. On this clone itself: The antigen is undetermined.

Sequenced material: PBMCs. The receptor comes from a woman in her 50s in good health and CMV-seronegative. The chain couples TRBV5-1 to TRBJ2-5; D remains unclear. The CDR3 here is CASSLAQETQYF. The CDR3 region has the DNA TGCGCCAGCAGCTTGGCACAAGAGACCCAGTACTTC.